This TCR beta chain was sequenced for a study of T-cell reconstitution after alpha-beta-depleted transplantation in children. This clonotype came up a few times. Unique molecular identifiers were used to barcode this TCRbeta library. TCRdb used MiXCR to reprocess the PCR reads, holding one entry per CDR3 protein. The table lists 700,000 or so distinct CDR3 sequences, around 13% of them singletons, with about 0.77% in the top ten. V gave up 0 bases and J gave up 7 bases, with 13 bases separating them. The CDR3 has 15 amino acids. Germline V gene sequence: CDR1 SGHRS, CDR2 YFSETQ. The sample here was PBMCs, taken before TCRalphabeta/CD19-depleted stem cell transplant. The V gene is TRBV5-1, the J gene TRBJ1-4; no clear D. The source of this sequence is a girl aged 2-10 years with congenital amegakaryocytic thrombocytopenia, due to receive a stem cell transplant. DNA of the CDR3: TGCGCCAGCAGCTTGGTCCGGGGAAACGGTGAAAAACTGTTTTTT. This encodes CASSLVRGNGEKLFF.